The sequence of this T cell receptor (beta chain) was determined in a study of human T cells and chemical hapten exposure. As for the study in general: Patches that contained 0.01% DPC were applied to the upper back and read at 6 days.

This clonotype was counted a few times. Its antigen is as yet unknown. V lost 4 bases to trimming and J lost 6 bases; unmatched junction nucleotides: 3. Germline loops: CDR1 ENHRY, CDR2 SYGVKD. The CDR3 has 15 amino acids. This sample's time point: patch test 3, about 24 weeks after DPC sensitization. Indicated treatment: therapeutic diphenylcyclopropenone sensitization with weekly scalp DPC. Someone pulled total RNA out of unfractionated whole blood. Library construction involved attaching unique molecular identifiers to individual cDNA molecules, which allowed quantitative, reproducible TCR counting. TCRdb redid the calling of the RACE reads with MiXCR, one entry per CDR3 protein. The sample contains fewer than 200,000 distinct CDR3 sequences, 28% of which appear only once. Study observations and caveats: It should be noted that donors had alopecia, so their immune response may differ from healthy people's.

The specimen comprised whole blood, sampled in connection with sensitization to the hapten diphenylcyclopropenone (DPC). The rearrangement joins TRBV10-3 to TRBJ1-6, with 10 positions matching TRBD1. The TCR originated in a woman in her late teens or twenties with alopecia areata. Some clones in this sample may be carry-over from other donors' samples. CDR3 in DNA: TGTGCCATCAGTGCGTGGGACAGGGGTAATTCACCCCTCCACTTT. Protein: CAISAWDRGNSPLHF.